Below, one TCR beta chain is given with its context. Its specificity is not known. This specimen belongs to a study of blood T cells in healthy people across ages. Study-wide points: The fall in TCR beta diversity per million T cells was roughly linear with age.

The CDR3 contains 18 residues. The V end was cut by 2 bases, the J end by 4 bases, with 26 bases between. Looked up from germline, CDR1 is SQVTM and CDR2 is ANQGSEA. Using a J-beta primer mix together with a sample-barcoded 5' primer, a second PCR was run for about 6 to 12 cycles. Each cDNA molecule, via a template-switch adaptor with 12 random nucleotides, was tagged. A minimum of 2.5 million CDR3-containing paired-end reads was obtained for each sample. TCRdb itself ran the 5' RACE reads through MiXCR, one entry per CDR3 protein. The top ten hold 25% to 35% of the sample, which has 800,000 to 900,000 distinct CDR3 sequences, approximately 65% seen once.

V and J are TRBV29-1 and TRBJ2-5; D may be TRBD2 (6 bases). The sequenced material came from blood. This sequence originates from a man aged 25-45 years in good health. The chain's CDR3 is CSVESVGRISKEGETQYF. The DNA for the CDR3 is TGCAGCGTTGAAAGTGTTGGTCGAATTAGCAAGGAGGGAGAGACCCAGTACTTC.